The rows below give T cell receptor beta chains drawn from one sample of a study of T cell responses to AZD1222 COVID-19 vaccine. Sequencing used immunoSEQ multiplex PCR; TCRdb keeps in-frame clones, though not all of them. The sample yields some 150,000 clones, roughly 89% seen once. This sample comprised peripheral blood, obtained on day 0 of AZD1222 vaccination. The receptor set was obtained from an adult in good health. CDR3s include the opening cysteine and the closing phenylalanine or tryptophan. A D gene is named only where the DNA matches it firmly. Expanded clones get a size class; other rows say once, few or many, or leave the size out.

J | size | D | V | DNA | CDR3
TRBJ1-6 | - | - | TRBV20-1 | TGCAGTGCTACTGACAGGACAAGCACTGGATCACCCCTCCACTTT | CSATDRTSTGSPLHF
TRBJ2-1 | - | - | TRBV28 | TGTGCCAGCAGGAACAGGGGAGGCTACAATGAGCAGTTCTTC | CASRNRGGYNEQFF
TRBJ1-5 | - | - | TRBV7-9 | TGTGCCAGCAGCTATACTGAAGGGCCCCAGCATTTT | CASSYTEGPQHF
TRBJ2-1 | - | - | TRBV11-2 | TGTGCCAGCAGCTGGAACAGGTTTTCCTACAATGAGCAGTTCTTC | CASSWNRFSYNEQFF
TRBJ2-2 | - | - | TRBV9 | TGTGCCAGCACCACAGGGTACACCGGGGAGCTGTTTTTT | CASTTGYTGELFF
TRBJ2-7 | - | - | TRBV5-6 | TGTGCCAGCAGCCTAAGTTCCTACGAGCAGTACTTC | CASSLSSYEQYF
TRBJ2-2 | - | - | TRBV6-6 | TGTGCCAGCAGTTACCTACCGGGCGCAACCGGGGAGCTGTTTTTT | CASSYLPGATGELFF
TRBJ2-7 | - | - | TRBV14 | TGTGCCAGCAGCTACTCCTACGAGCAGTACTTC | CASSYSYEQYF
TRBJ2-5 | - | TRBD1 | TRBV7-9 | TGTGCCAGCAGCTTAAAAGGGACAGGGGTACGGTCCCAGTACTTC | CASSLKGTGVRSQYF
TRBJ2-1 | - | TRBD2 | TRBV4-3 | TGCGCCAGCAGCGGCTACGGACTAGTGGACTACAATGAGCAGTTCTTC | CASSGYGLVDYNEQFF
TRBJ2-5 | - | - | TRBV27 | TGTGCCAGCAGTTTAAACGGGGAGACCCAGTACTTC | CASSLNGETQYF
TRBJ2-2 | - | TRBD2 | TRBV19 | TGTGCCAGTAACCCTCTAGCGGGAGGGCCCGGCGGGGAGCTGTTTTTT | CASNPLAGGPGGELFF
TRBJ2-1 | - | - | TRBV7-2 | TGTGCCAGCAGCTTAACGGAGCATACCTACAATGAGCAGTTCTTC | CASSLTEHTYNEQFF
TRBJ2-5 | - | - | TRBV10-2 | TGCGCCAGCAGCTCAGGGACCCAGTACTTC | CASSSGTQYF
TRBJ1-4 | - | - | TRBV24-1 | TGTGCCACCAGTGATCACGGAGGCAGTGAAAAACTGTTTTTT | CATSDHGGSEKLFF
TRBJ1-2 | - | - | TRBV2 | TGTGCCAGCAACTATGGCTACACCTTC | CASNYGYTF
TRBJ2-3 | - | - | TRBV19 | TGTGCCAGTACCCCCGAGGGTGCGGATACGCAGTATTTT | CASTPEGADTQYF
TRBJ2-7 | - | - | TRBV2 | TGTGCCAGCAGCGGGACGCCCTACGAGCAGTACTTC | CASSGTPYEQYF
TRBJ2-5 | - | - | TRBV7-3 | TGTGCCAGCAGCCCTACCGGGACATCTGAGACCCAGTACTTC | CASSPTGTSETQYF
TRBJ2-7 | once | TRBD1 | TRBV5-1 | TGCGCCAGCAGCACACTGGGACAGGAGAACTACGAGCAGTACTTC | CASSTLGQENYEQYF
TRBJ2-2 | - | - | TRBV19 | TGTGCCTCGGAAACAGGGACCACCGGGGAGCTGTTTTTT | CASETGTTGELFF
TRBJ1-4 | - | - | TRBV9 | TGTGCCAGCAGCCCGAGAGGGTTCTTTAATGAAAAACTGTTTTTT | CASSPRGFFNEKLFF
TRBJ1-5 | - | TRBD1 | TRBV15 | TGTGCCACCACCCCGGACAGGTATGATAGCAATCAGCCCCAGCATTTT | CATTPDRYDSNQPQHF